This T cell receptor beta chain originates from a study of T cells in Graves' hyperthyroidism and ophthalmopathy. Study summary: Peripheral blood sampling occurred at initial diagnosis, before any treatment. The study's findings and limits: A model of 13 V-J features distinguished ophthalmopathy from stable hyperthyroidism.

Pregnant or lactating patients were excluded, as were those with uncontrolled infection or other autoimmune disease. Clinical symptoms, serum thyroxine, TRAb, thyroid ultrasound and orbital computed tomography established diagnosis. Trimming took 0 bases from V and 5 from J, leaving 10 bases between them. The CDR3 has 15 amino acids. Germline-derived CDR1 and CDR2 are SNHLY and FYNNEI. The source material, RNA transcripts, was used to amplify TCR beta CDR3 regions. HTBI primers drove first-round RT-PCR of the TCR CDR3. Via MiXCR, TCRdb re-called the multiplex PCR reads, giving one row per CDR3 protein. The sample yields 550,000 to 800,000 distinct CDR3 sequences, around 17% seen once. There are many counts of this clonotype. Its target is not known.

The chain employs TRBV2 and TRBJ2-2, with a possible D match to TRBD1 (6 bases). The sequencing input was blood. The receptor was derived from a man aged 18 to 29 with Graves' hyperthyroidism. The CDR3 DNA follows: TGTGCCAGCAGTGAAGCGCGCCAGGGGACCGGGGAGCTGTTTTTT. This sequence encodes CASSEARQGTGELFF.